Each of the 9 T cell receptor beta chains below was sequenced from the same sample in a study of blood T cell repertoires in COVID-19. The repertoire was sequenced with immunoSEQ multiplex PCR; TCRdb's copy has only in-frame clones and lacks some. The repertoire holds some 110,000 clones, with under 80% as singletons. Sequencing was carried out using peripheral blood. These receptors all come from a woman in her sixties or seventies with acute or convalescent COVID-19.

This chain links TRBV19 with TRBJ1-1, with D tentatively TRBD1 (6 bases). V was cut by 4 bases and J by 1 base, with 16 bases left in between. CDR3 length equals 16 residues. Looked up from germline, CDR1 is LNHDA and CDR2 is SQIVND (reference sequence). CDR3 sequence reads: CASSRGPQGWNTEAFF. The CDR3 nucleotides read TGTGCCAGTAGTAGGGGCCCCCAGGGGTGGAACACTGAAGCTTTCTTT.

V usage is TRBV11-2 and J usage is TRBJ1-1; perhaps TRBD1 as D (5 bases). Looked up from germline, CDR1 is SGHAT and CDR2 is FQNNGV. Trimming took off 5 bases at V and 1 base at J, with 11 bases between the two ends. This CDR3 has 14 residues. The CDR3 nucleotides read TGTGCCAGCAGCCCAGTAGACAGGAACACTGAAGCTTTCTTT. Amino acids: CASSPVDRNTEAFF.

This rearrangement joins TRBV7-9 to TRBJ2-5; weak D call: TRBD2 (7 bases). Germline V gene sequence: CDR1 SEHNR, CDR2 FQNEAQ (reference sequence). The CDR3 covers 15 residues. Trimming pared 5 bases from V and 3 bases from J, leaving 16 bases between. The chain's CDR3 is CASSPWGGQEETQYF. The CDR3 DNA sequence: TGTGCCAGCAGCCCCTGGGGGGGGCAGGAAGAGACCCAGTACTTC.

The J gene is TRBJ1-2, the V gene TRBV27, with D hard to call. The CDR3 extends over 13 amino acids. The germline V gene has CDR1 MNHEY and CDR2 SMNVEV (reference sequence). Trimming pared 2 bases from V and 8 bases from J, leaving 12 bases between. The CDR3 coding sequence is TGTGCCAGCAGTTTAACCCGCGGGAAGGGCTACACCTTC. It yields the protein CASSLTRGKGYTF.

The chain couples TRBV4-1 to TRBJ1-1; the match to TRBD1 covers 9 bases. CDR3 length equals 19 residues. The V segment lost 2 bases and the J segment 0 bases; nucleotides outside the gene matches: 13. Germline V gene data show CDR1 as MGHRA and CDR2 as YSYEKL. The CDR3, as DNA: TGCGCCAGCAGCCAAAGACCGGGACAGGGACCTTCAATGAACACTGAAGCTTTCTTT. Protein: CASSQRPGQGPSMNTEAFF.

V usage is TRBV18 and J usage is TRBJ2-7, with 8 positions matching TRBD2. The germline V gene has CDR1 KGHSH and CDR2 LQKENI. This CDR3 is 16 amino acids long. V was clipped by 2 bases and J by 0 bases; unmatched bases: 6. The CDR3 sequence: CASSPDRTSNSYEQYF. CDR3 nucleotides: TGTGCCAGCTCACCAGATAGGACTAGCAACTCCTACGAGCAGTACTTC.

This clone showed up just a few times. The gene calls are TRBV29-1 and TRBJ1-3; D ambiguous. CDR3 size: 13 residues. The germline V gene has CDR1 SQVTM and CDR2 ANQGSEA. Trimming removed 3 bases at V and 0 bases at J, with 6 bases between. The CDR3 spells CSVEAYSGNTIYF. Here the CDR3 DNA reads TGCAGCGTTGAGGCTTACTCTGGAAACACCATATATTTT. The whole variable domain, filled in from reference TRBV29-1 and TRBJ1-3, reads SAVISQKPSRDICQRGTSLTIQCQVDSQVTMMFWYRQQPGQSLTLIATANQGSEATYESGFVIDKFPISRPNLTFSTLTVSNMSPEDSSIYLCSVEAYSGNTIYFGEGSWLTVV.

The CDR3 reads CALGAGQESGELFF. CDR3 sequence (DNA): TGTGCCCTAGGGGCAGGGCAAGAGTCCGGGGAGCTGTTTTTT. The V and J genes are TRBV19 and TRBJ2-2, with D possibly TRBD1 on 5 matching bases. Trimming removed 11 bases from V and 6 bases from J, with 19 bases in between. The CDR3 covers 14 residues. Germline V gives CDR1 LNHDA, CDR2 SQIVND (reference sequence).

J is TRBJ1-2 and V is TRBV9, with a tentative D call TRBD1 (5 bases). This CDR3 region has 12 residues. The V gene's germline CDR1 is SGDLS and CDR2 YYNGEE. Trimming removed 0 bases from V and 13 bases from J, with 13 bases in between. The chain's CDR3 is CASSVGQTVSTF. For the CDR3, the DNA is TGTGCCAGCAGCGTAGGACAGACCGTAAGCACCTTC.